A single TCR beta chain is shown here with its context. The CDR3 is 17 amino acids. Germline CDR1 is SGHRS and CDR2 is YFSETQ. The ends lost 2 bases at V and 5 bases at J; junction bases unmatched: 12. This entry comes from a study of cytomegalovirus exposure and HLA in healthy donors. Amplification used 60 Vbeta primers and 13 Jbeta primers. Measured with immunoSEQ multiplex PCR; TCRdb has only the in-frame clones, and not every one. The sample includes roughly 150,000 clones, 82% of them seen just once. The clonotype comes from a girl aged 2-9 years in good health and CMV-seropositive. This chain uses TRBV5-1 with TRBJ1-1, with TRBD1 identical over 10 bases. Material for sequencing was PBMCs. The CDR3 protein is CASSFRQGASRATEAFF. The CDR3 nucleotides read TGCGCCAGCAGCTTCAGACAGGGGGCGTCGAGGGCGACTGAAGCTTTCTTT.